This T cell receptor (beta chain) came from a study of T cells after yellow fever vaccination. As TCR cDNA was made by 5'RACE template switching, a universal primer site and UMIs were added. TCRdb re-analysed the 5' RACE reads in MiXCR, keeping a single row per CDR3 protein. This table holds hundreds of thousands of distinct CDR3 sequences, around a fifth found once. Regarding the study as a whole: The appearance of a small share of clonotypes in both CD4 and CD8 compartments was observed. The booster saw the reappearance of most primary-vaccination clones (96% CD4, 70% to 90% CD8). Sorted repertoires could include abundant contaminating clonotypes from bulk cells.

A few counts support this clonotype. Its cognate antigen is unknown. CDR1 is DFQATT and CDR2 is SNEGSKA in the germline V gene (reference sequence). Deletions cut 1 base from V and 9 bases from J, with 16 bases between. The CDR3 runs 13 residues. This TCR came from a man in his late teens or twenties who received the YFV17D yellow fever vaccine. This sample comprised PBMCs, obtained roughly 20 days after the first yellow fever vaccination. The rearrangement uses TRBV20-1 and TRBJ2-7, with D tentatively TRBD2 (5 bases). CDR3 bases: TGCAGTGCTAGAGCCGGGGTCGGAAGCGGGCAGTACGTC. Its protein is CSARAGVGSGQYV.